This T cell receptor (beta chain) is from a study of T cells in narcolepsy. Study at large: Enrolled donors included narcolepsy type 1 or type 2 patients and healthy controls. Study-level points and caveats: Reportedly, autoreactive clonotypes were serially detected in patients' blood but not controls'.

The CDR3 sequence is 14 residues long. Per germline, CDR1 SGHTA and CDR2 FQGNSA. Trimming took 5 bases from V and 1 from J, leaving 11 bases between them. The assay was immunoSEQ multiplex PCR, and TCRdb's table has in-frame clones only and misses some. The repertoire holds under 30,000 clones, with about 85% as singletons. Regarding this clone: Antigen: not known.

The sequence was obtained from a human donor with narcolepsy. Input material: CD45RA- memory CD4+ T cells from PBMCs. This chain joins TRBV7-2 and TRBJ1-2; the D is unclear. The CDR3 bases are TGTGCCAGCAGCCCTAGCTGGGATAACTATGGCTACACCTTC. It yields the protein CASSPSWDNYGYTF. Using reference TRBV7-2 and TRBJ1-2 for the parts outside the CDR3, the full variable domain is GAGVSQSPSNKVTEKGKDVELRCDPISGHTALYWYRQSLGQGLEFLIYFQGNSAPDKSGLPSDRFSAERTGGSVSTLTIQRTQQEDSAVYLCASSPSWDNYGYTFGSGTRLTVV.